The 18 T cell receptor beta chains reported below all come from one sample, sequenced in a study of blood T cell repertoires in COVID-19. The table came from immunoSEQ multiplex PCR; TCRdb's copy has only in-frame clones and leaves some out. The data hold 200,000 to 250,000 clones, with roughly 86% observed a single time. Material: peripheral blood. The source of these receptors is a woman aged 25 to 39 who had recovered from COVID-19.

In this sample, this clone turned up once. This sequence joins TRBV10-3 and TRBJ1-4; possible D gene TRBD1, 6 bases. Trimming took off 3 bases at V and 5 bases at J, with 10 bases between the two ends. CDR3 length: 14 amino acids. Germline V gives CDR1 ENHRY, CDR2 SYGVKD. As DNA, the CDR3 is TGTGCCATCAGTGACCCACAGGGAAATGAAAAACTGTTTTTT. Residues: CAISDPQGNEKLFF.

The chain links TRBV5-1 to TRBJ2-7, with TRBD1 identical over 7 bases. The CDR3 spans 16 residues. Germline lookup yields CDR1 SGHRS and CDR2 YFSETQ. The J segment lost 0 bases and the V segment lost 0 bases, leaving 6 bases of the junction unmatched. CDR3 nucleotide sequence: TGCGCCAGCAGCTTGGCATGGACAGGTAGCTCCTACGAGCAGTACTTC. Protein product: CASSLAWTGSSYEQYF.

The chain links TRBV5-6 to TRBJ1-4; a possible D gene is TRBD1 (5 bases). The germline V gene has CDR1 SGHDT and CDR2 YYEEEE. V was trimmed by 1 base and J by 8 bases, leaving 18 bases between them. The CDR3 loop spans 16 amino acids. The CDR3 loop reads CASSLRKQGRWEKLFF. CDR3 DNA sequence: TGTGCCAGCAGCTTGCGGAAGCAGGGAAGGTGGGAAAAACTGTTTTTT.

A note on this clone: The same CDR3 is also encoded by other DNA sequences in this sample. The chain employs TRBV20-1 and TRBJ1-1; maybe TRBD1 (6 bases). The germline V and J ends were trimmed by 6 bases and 5 bases, with 7 bases remaining between them. Germline assignment: CDR1 DFQATT and CDR2 SNEGSKA (reference sequence). The CDR3 consists of 10 residues. CDR3 in DNA: TGCAGTGCGCAGGGGACTGAAGCTTTCTTT. Amino acids: CSAQGTEAFF.

This rearrangement joins TRBV7-9 to TRBJ2-2; D possibly corresponds to TRBD2 (7 bases). CDR1 and CDR2 (germline): SEHNR, FQNEAQ (reference sequence). This CDR3 is 17 amino acids long. Trimming pared 0 bases from V and 2 bases from J, leaving 13 bases between. The CDR3 DNA sequence: TGTGCCAGCAGCTTAGCGGGGGGGCCTCATAACACCGGGGAGCTGTTTTTT. This translates into CASSLAGGPHNTGELFF.

V is TRBV28 and J is TRBJ1-6, with 9 bases fitting TRBD1. The germline V gene has CDR1 MDHEN and CDR2 SYDVKM. This CDR3 contains 15 residues. Germline trimming cut 10 bases from V and 8 bases from J; bases unmatched to any gene: 12. The chain's CDR3 is CATVGGQGRYSPLHF. CDR3 DNA sequence: TGTGCCACCGTGGGCGGACAGGGGAGGTATTCACCCCTCCACTTT.

This chain links TRBV19 with TRBJ1-2; 8 bases align to TRBD1. J gave up 8 bases and V 10 bases, and 6 bases lay outside the gene matches. Germline CDR1 LNHDA, CDR2 SQIVND (reference sequence). This CDR3 has 11 amino acids. CDR3 residues: CATETGEGYTF. As DNA, the CDR3 is TGTGCCACGGAGACAGGGGAAGGCTACACCTTC.

This chain joins TRBV5-6 and TRBJ2-7; a possible D gene is TRBD1 (6 bases). CDR3 length: 12 residues. Trimming stripped 4 bases from V and 4 bases from J, with 9 bases between. The germline CDR1 and CDR2 sequences are SGHDT and YYEEEE. This CDR3 reads CASSQGWYEQYF. The CDR3 DNA is TGTGCCAGCAGCCAGGGGTGGTACGAGCAGTACTTC.

The chain has TRBV4-2 and TRBJ2-7, with D perhaps TRBD1 (6 bases). Germline V lookup: CDR1 LGHNA, CDR2 YNFKEQ. This CDR3 is built from 15 residues. The V gene lost 3 bases and the J gene lost 5 bases, with 17 bases spanning the gap. The chain's CDR3 is CASSQGAGFSDEQYF. The DNA for the CDR3 is TGTGCCAGCAGCCAGGGGGCAGGGTTTTCCGACGAGCAGTACTTC.

The count of this clone is one. CDR3 sequence reads: CAISESDSYGYTF. The CDR3 DNA sequence: TGTGCCATCAGTGAGTCCGACAGCTATGGCTACACCTTC. The V and J genes are TRBV10-3 and TRBJ1-2; D possibly corresponds to TRBD1 (5 bases). CDR3 length equals 13 residues. Trimming stripped 0 bases from V and 4 bases from J, with 6 bases between. Germline CDR1 reads ENHRY; CDR2 reads SYGVKD.

This rearrangement joins TRBV5-1 to TRBJ2-3, with TRBD2 matching 13 bases. The junction had 8 bases not matched to a gene; V was cut back by 1 base and J by 0 bases. From germline, CDR1 is SGHRS and CDR2 YFSETQ. The CDR3 spans 19 residues. For the CDR3, the DNA is TGCGCCAGCAGCTTGCCTGAGACTAGCGGGGGGACTAGCACAGATACGCAGTATTTT. It translates to CASSLPETSGGTSTDTQYF.

This clone has a handful of counts. The gene calls are TRBV2 and TRBJ2-7, with D uncertain. The V end was cut by 3 bases, the J end by 6 bases, with 6 bases between. Germline-derived CDR1 and CDR2 are SNHLY and FYNNEI. The CDR3 spans 11 residues. CDR3 bases: TGTGCCAGCAGTGAGGCCAGCGAGCAGTACTTC. It specifies CASSEASEQYF. The full variable domain, rest sourced from reference TRBV2 and TRBJ2-7, is EPEVTQTPSHQVTQMGQEVILRCVPISNHLYFYWYRQILGQKVEFLVSFYNNEISEKSEIFDDQFSVERPDGSNFTLKIRSTKLEDSAMYFCASSEASEQYFGPGTRLTVT.

This rearrangement joins TRBV5-1 to TRBJ2-2; TRBD2 might be the D (7 bases). The CDR3 covers 17 residues. CDR1 and CDR2 from the germline V gene are SGHRS and YFSETQ. The V end was cut by 0 bases, the J end by 4 bases, with 16 bases between. The CDR3 DNA sequence: TGCGCCAGCAGCTTGGCCGGGGGCGGGGGCGCCACCGGGGAGCTGTTTTTT. Amino acids: CASSLAGGGGATGELFF. Looking up the rest from reference TRBV5-1 and TRBJ2-2 gives the full variable domain: KAGVTQTPRYLIKTRGQQVTLSCSPISGHRSVSWYQQTPGQGLQFLFEYFSETQRNKGNFPGRFSGRQFSNSRSEMNVSTLELGDSALYLCASSLAGGGGATGELFFGEGSRLTVL.

The chain links TRBV28 to TRBJ1-3; D perhaps matches TRBD1 (5 bases). Trimming shortened V by 6 bases and J by 8 bases, and 14 bases separated the two germline ends. This CDR3 has 13 amino acids. CDR1 is MDHEN, CDR2 SYDVKM, per germline. The DNA for the CDR3 is TGTGCCAGCAGGGGGGGGTTAGGGGACACCATATATTTT. Encoded protein: CASRGGLGDTIYF.

On this clone: Other DNA sequences in the sample encode the same CDR3. V is TRBV2 and J is TRBJ2-5; tentatively, D is TRBD2 (6 bases). Trimming cost V 3 bases and J 4 bases, with 6 bases left between them. The CDR3 is 12 residues long. CDR1 is SNHLY and CDR2 is FYNNEI in the germline V gene. CDR3 sequence (DNA): TGTGCCAGCAGTGAGGGGGGAGAGACCCAGTACTTC. Residues: CASSEGGETQYF.

The CDR3 sequence: CASSSTGSYGYTF. Here the CDR3 DNA reads TGTGCCAGCAGCTCGACAGGAAGCTATGGCTACACCTTC. The rearrangement links TRBV3-1 (or the pseudogene TRBV3-2) to TRBJ1-2; possibly TRBD1 for D (6 bases). The germline gives CDR1 LGHDT, CDR2 YNNKEL (reference sequence). The germline V and J ends were trimmed by 5 bases and 4 bases, with 11 bases remaining between them. CDR3 length: 13 amino acids.

The J gene is TRBJ2-3, the V gene TRBV5-1, with 7 nucleotides matching TRBD2. Trimming took 6 bases from V and 0 from J; bases not matched to a gene: 4. The CDR3 is 14 amino acids. Per germline, CDR1 SGHRS and CDR2 YFSETQ. This CDR3 reads CASTAGSSTDTQYF. In DNA, the CDR3 is TGCGCCAGCACAGCGGGATCAAGCACAGATACGCAGTATTTT.

This clone was seen a few times. The chain joins TRBV9 to TRBJ1-3; the D gene is possibly TRBD1 (6 bases). The V and J ends lost 2 bases and 9 bases respectively, with 18 bases between them. Germline V lookup: CDR1 SGDLS, CDR2 YYNGEE. This CDR3 spans 15 amino acids. CDR3 residues: CASSVSDRLEGTIYF. CDR3 coding DNA: TGTGCCAGCAGCGTTTCCGACAGGCTGGAAGGCACCATATATTTT.